The rows below give T cell receptor beta chains drawn from one sample of a study of regulatory T cells in long-lasting Graves disease. From the multiplex PCR reads, TCRdb called clonotypes with MiXCR, one entry per CDR3 protein. Here the sample spans 600,000 to 850,000 distinct CDR3 sequences, around 30% being singletons. Sequencing was performed on peripheral blood mononuclear cells (PBMCs), taken when the disease was refractory, from a patient treated with antithyroid drugs. Receptor source: a female donor with Graves disease. CDR3s include the opening cysteine and the closing phenylalanine or tryptophan. The D gene is left open where the match is weak. Not every row has a clone size; where given, it reads once, few, many or a size class.

v_call	clone_size	d_call	j_call	cdr3_aa	cdr3_nt
TRBV29-1	once	TRBD1	TRBJ1-1	CSGEDRVNTEAFF	TGCAGCGGTGAAGACAGGGTAAACACTGAAGCTTTCTTT
TRBV6-2/TRBV6-3	NA	TRBD2	TRBJ2-7	CASSSHPLAKHPYEQYF	TGTGCCAGCAGCTCCCACCCACTAGCGAAACACCCCTACGAGCAGTACTTC
TRBV11-2	few	TRBD2	TRBJ2-4	CASSPGGSKNIQYF	TGTGCCAGCAGCCCGGGGGGGAGTAAAAACATTCAGTACTTC
TRBV28	many	NA	TRBJ2-7	CASSLLGGHAEYF	TGTGCCAGCAGTTTGCTGGGAGGTCATGCGGAGTACTTC
TRBV20-1	NA	NA	TRBJ1-4	CSATGRAEKLFF	TGCAGTGCTACCGGGCGAGCTGAAAAACTGTTTTTT
TRBV19	NA	NA	TRBJ1-1	CASRPITNTEAFF	TGTGCCAGTAGACCAATTACGAACACTGAAGCTTTCTTT
TRBV27	few	TRBD1	TRBJ1-6	CASSPAGTGIYNSPLHF	TGTGCCAGCAGTCCTGCCGGGACAGGGATCTATAATTCACCCCTCCACTTT
TRBV20-1	few	NA	TRBJ2-7	CSAVRRDGGDEQYF	TGCAGTGCTGTCCGGCGGGATGGTGGTGACGAGCAGTACTTC
TRBV11-2	NA	NA	TRBJ2-5	CASSRGGVWETQYF	TGTGCCAGCAGCAGAGGGGGGGTTTGGGAGACCCAGTACTTC
TRBV11-2	NA	NA	TRBJ2-7	CASSRGHGFSYEQYF	TGTGCCAGCAGTCGGGGGCACGGGTTTTCCTACGAGCAGTACTTC
TRBV6-2/TRBV6-3	NA	NA	TRBJ1-1	CASSYGTSGTEAFF	TGTGCCAGCAGTTACGGGACCTCCGGGACTGAAGCTTTCTTT
TRBV6-1	NA	TRBD1	TRBJ1-3	CASITGARAGNTIYF	TGTGCCAGCATAACAGGGGCTCGGGCTGGAAACACCATATATTTT
TRBV7-9	NA	NA	TRBJ1-5	CASSLGSAYSNQPQHF	TGTGCCAGCAGCTTAGGCTCGGCATATAGCAATCAGCCCCAGCATTTT
TRBV6-1	few	TRBD1	TRBJ2-2	CASSIGQGDTRELFF	TGTGCCAGCAGCATCGGACAGGGTGACACCCGGGAGCTGTTTTTT
TRBV20-1	NA	NA	TRBJ1-5	CSAMDPPQPQHF	TGCAGTGCCATGGACCCTCCCCAGCCCCAGCATTTT
TRBV6-9	NA	NA	TRBJ2-7	CASSYSPGQGYEQYF	TGTGCCAGCAGTTACTCACCAGGGCAGGGGTACGAGCAGTACTTC
TRBV6-4	NA	NA	TRBJ1-3	CASSDSPIGNTIYF	TGTGCCAGCAGCGACAGTCCAATCGGAAACACCATATATTTT
TRBV20-1	NA	NA	TRBJ1-3	CSARVLSSGNTIYF	TGCAGTGCTAGGGTCCTGAGCTCTGGAAACACCATATATTTT
TRBV27	many	TRBD1	TRBJ1-1	CASSLLTGGSVGNTEAFF	TGTGCCAGCAGTCTGCTTACAGGGGGCTCAGTGGGGAACACTGAAGCTTTCTTT
TRBV6-2/TRBV6-3	NA	TRBD1	TRBJ1-5	CASSPSTGEYSNQPQHF	TGTGCCAGCAGTCCTTCAACAGGGGAATATAGCAATCAGCCCCAGCATTTT
TRBV29-1	few	NA	TRBJ1-1	CSVTGAWGGTEAFF	TGCAGCGTGACCGGGGCGTGGGGTGGCACTGAAGCTTTCTTT
TRBV30	NA	NA	TRBJ1-5	CAWTAQRSNQPQHF	TGTGCCTGGACCGCCCAGAGGAGCAATCAGCCCCAGCATTTT
TRBV27	few	TRBD1	TRBJ1-5	CASSLITGDHNQPQHF	TGTGCCAGCAGCCTCATAACAGGGGACCACAATCAGCCCCAGCATTTT
TRBV11-2	NA	NA	TRBJ2-2	CASSPARAGVFSDTGELFF	TGTGCCAGCAGCCCCGCTAGGGCAGGGGTGTTTTCGGACACCGGGGAGCTGTTTTTT
TRBV20-1	few	NA	TRBJ1-4	CSARALTGPNEKLFF	TGCAGTGCTAGAGCCTTGACAGGACCAAATGAAAAACTGTTTTTT
TRBV30	NA	NA	TRBJ1-6	CAWTLWEDSPLHF	TGTGCCTGGACTCTATGGGAGGATTCACCCCTCCACTTT
TRBV9	NA	NA	TRBJ1-2	CASSRNDRNYGYTF	TGTGCCAGCAGCCGAAATGACAGAAACTATGGCTACACCTTC
TRBV6-1	NA	TRBD2	TRBJ2-5	CASSEGGAGAETQYF	TGTGCCAGCAGTGAAGGGGGAGCGGGGGCAGAGACCCAGTACTTC
TRBV20-1	NA	NA	TRBJ1-3	CSAIGGTLSGNTIYF	TGCAGTGCTATAGGCGGGACCCTCTCTGGAAACACCATATATTTT
TRBV2	many	NA	TRBJ1-5	CASSLKEGQDINQPQHF	TGTGCCAGCAGCCTTAAAGAGGGGCAGGACATTAATCAGCCCCAGCATTTT
TRBV2	many	NA	TRBJ2-7	CASSEMGYEQYF	TGTGCCAGCAGTGAAATGGGGTACGAGCAGTACTTC
TRBV20-1	few	TRBD1	TRBJ2-5	CSASYRGLGYGTQYF	TGCAGTGCCAGCTACAGGGGATTAGGTTACGGGACCCAGTACTTC
TRBV20-1	NA	TRBD1	TRBJ1-2	CSAIKGARDGYTF	TGCAGTGCCATCAAGGGGGCAAGGGATGGCTACACCTTC
TRBV12-3/TRBV12-4	many	NA	TRBJ1-4	CASRSGEAANEKLFF	TGTGCCAGCAGATCAGGGGAGGCTGCTAATGAAAAACTGTTTTTT
TRBV3-1	many	NA	TRBJ2-7	CASSWQGGNEQYF	TGTGCCAGCAGCTGGCAGGGGGGCAACGAGCAGTACTTC
TRBV28	few	TRBD1	TRBJ2-5	CASSLGDRGLGETQYF	TGTGCCAGCAGCTTAGGGGACAGGGGGCTCGGGGAGACCCAGTACTTC
TRBV5-6	few	NA	TRBJ1-1	CASSFLSRNTEAFF	TGTGCCAGCAGCTTTTTATCCAGGAACACTGAAGCTTTCTTT
TRBV29-1	NA	NA	TRBJ2-2	CSVATGTTNTGELFF	TGCAGCGTCGCAACCGGGACAACGAACACCGGGGAGCTGTTTTTT
TRBV10-3	NA	TRBD1	TRBJ1-5	CAIAGTGNNQPQHF	TGTGCCATCGCCGGGACAGGGAACAATCAGCCCCAGCATTTT
TRBV10-3	few	TRBD2	TRBJ2-7	CAISPGLAGGLSSYEQYF	TGTGCCATCAGCCCCGGACTAGCGGGAGGCTTAAGCTCCTACGAGCAGTACTTC
TRBV6-5	NA	NA	TRBJ1-6	CASSYGVGDGNSPLHF	TGTGCCAGCAGTTACGGGGTCGGGGACGGTAATTCACCCCTCCACTTT
TRBV19	NA	NA	TRBJ1-5	CASSPIGQSNQPQHF	TGTGCCAGTAGTCCTATAGGACAGAGCAATCAGCCCCAGCATTTT
TRBV12-3/TRBV12-4	NA	NA	TRBJ2-7	CASSQDKAYEQYF	TGTGCCAGCAGCCAGGACAAGGCCTACGAGCAGTACTTC
TRBV28	many	NA	TRBJ1-4	CASSPKSATNEKLFF	TGTGCCAGCAGCCCGAAGAGTGCAACTAATGAAAAACTGTTTTTT
TRBV6-1	NA	TRBD1	TRBJ1-3	CASSKTGGSGNTIYF	TGTGCCAGCAGTAAGACAGGGGGCTCTGGAAACACCATATATTTT
TRBV3-1	few	NA	TRBJ1-1	CASSLSGDRYTEAFF	TGTGCCAGCAGCCTATCCGGGGACCGCTACACTGAAGCTTTCTTT
TRBV20-1	few	NA	TRBJ1-5	CSAPPNSNQPQHF	TGCAGTGCTCCACCGAATAGCAATCAGCCCCAGCATTTT
TRBV5-4	many	NA	TRBJ1-1	CASSHWDGRNTEAFF	TGTGCCAGCAGCCACTGGGACGGTAGGAACACTGAAGCTTTCTTT
TRBV20-1	once	NA	TRBJ1-5	CSATSGLGGNQPQHF	TGCAGTGCTACCTCGGGCCTTGGGGGAAATCAGCCCCAGCATTTT